Sequencing of this T cell receptor (beta chain) was carried out in a study of T cells in Graves' hyperthyroidism and ophthalmopathy. This clonotype was recorded at least ten times. The antigen remains undetermined. General observations from the study: Blood also contained most expanded thyroid clonotypes above 0.001.

Between the trimmed V and J ends, which lost 6 bases and 1 base, there was a span of 6 bases. Germline V gene sequence: CDR1 MNHNS, CDR2 SASEGT. CDR3 length equals 12 residues. Patients were aged 18 to 65, had disease duration under 2 months, and had newly diagnosed hyperthyroidism. Amplified TCR beta CDR3 regions derived from RNA transcripts. HTBI primers were the set used in a first-round RT-PCR of the TCR CDR3. TCRdb re-called the multiplex PCR reads through MiXCR, storing one row per CDR3 protein. This repertoire shows 250,000 to 350,000 distinct CDR3 sequences, approximately 17% found once; its top ten account for roughly 31%.

This sequence joins TRBV6-1 and TRBJ2-5; D is uncertain. Sequencing was performed on blood. The TCR sequence derives from a man aged 30 to 39 with Graves' hyperthyroidism. In DNA form, the CDR3 reads TGTGCCAGCAGCCCCGGCCAAGAGACCCAGTACTTC. Encoded protein: CASSPGQETQYF.